These T cell receptor beta chains were read from a single sample in a study of Tregs in tolerant kidney transplant recipients. Profiling relied on immunoSEQ multiplex PCR, and the TCRdb table lists in-frame clones only, not all of them. The sample yields approximately 81,000 clones, roughly nine tenths seen once. The sample was CD4+ T cells from blood (PBMCs), taken 24 months after the transplant. Receptor source: a human patient who received a combined kidney and bone marrow transplant. Certain T cells may be donor cells from the graft. Both conserved end residues are trimmed from each CDR3. Each record gives: V gene, D gene, CDR3 protein. D genes are given only for firm matches.

>TRBV4-2|TRBD1
ASSQEDRGRETQY
>TRBV4-2|TRBD1
ASSLPGQGTEKLF
>TRBV7-9|-
ASRAGENTIY
>TRBV5-1|TRBD1
ASSDRDRGLATYGYT
>TRBV7-9|-
ASSRAGYEQY
>TRBV2|TRBD2
ASSSIGTSGGAGDTQY
>TRBV4-3|-
ASGRGAGPTDTQY
>TRBV5-4|TRBD1
ASSHGQGLREQY
>TRBV30|TRBD1
AWSRNRTGRTNEKLF
>TRBV18|TRBD2
ASSPSGRAYEQY
>TRBV10-3|-
AISQGQTQETQY
>TRBV6-6|TRBD1
ASSYSSGGVVDQY
>TRBV6-6|TRBD1
ASSTIRQGSYNEQF
>TRBV7-8|-
ASSLIRSQY
>TRBV30|-
AWNPGPTWSPLH